The clone carrying this T cell receptor (beta chain) has a count of ten or more. The source of the sample is a study of blood T cells in healthy people across ages. The donors, aged roughly 6 to 90, were healthy Caucasians from Russia. Primers used in a second PCR of roughly 6 to 11 cycles were a sample-barcoded 5' primer and a J-beta primer mix. Every molecule of cDNA carried a tag from a template-switch adaptor with 12 random nucleotides. TCRdb reanalysed the 5' RACE reads using MiXCR and keeps one entry per CDR3 protein. The repertoire holds about 760,000 distinct CDR3 sequences, around 25% seen once, with more than 8% in the top ten. Per germline, CDR1 LGHNA and CDR2 YSLEER. V was clipped by 4 bases and J by 7 bases, with 11 bases between them. The CDR3 spans 14 residues. The data were also submitted as part of a second study, on T cells of mothers and their children. Per that paper: The donors comprised several children and their three healthy Caucasian mothers.

The receptor was isolated from a boy younger than 18 in good health. V is TRBV4-3 and J is TRBJ1-6, with a weak D call TRBD1 (5 bases). Sample: blood. The CDR3 nucleotides are TGCGCCAGCAGCCGGGGACCCACGAATTCACCCCTCCACTTT. Its protein product is CASSRGPTNSPLHF.